The clone carrying this T cell receptor beta chain was counted a single time. The antigen remains unidentified. These data belong to a study of cytomegalovirus exposure and HLA in healthy donors. The primer mix had 60 Vbeta and 13 Jbeta primers. Original methodology: A later analysis counted 65 million to 90 million unique TCR beta chains, about 11 million shared. Assay used: immunoSEQ multiplex PCR; TCRdb lists only in-frame clones, some missing. That table supplies the V and J calls and clone size; D and trimming were determined from the DNA. The sample shows some 98,000 clones, about four fifths of them seen only once. Trimming removed 0 bases from V and 2 bases from J, with 6 bases in between. Germline lookup yields CDR1 SGHRS and CDR2 YFSETQ. There are 13 residues in the CDR3. Points from the study as a whole: With further analysis later on, most CMV-associated TCR beta chains appeared HLA-restricted. Researchers reported in a later analysis that common viral pathogens appeared linked to several top clusters. Being productive about 87% or about 30% of the time was typical of most TCR beta V segments in an earlier analysis.

The sequence came from a man younger than 30 in good health and CMV-seropositive. V gene TRBV5-1 combines with J gene TRBJ2-7; TRBD2 is a possible D gene (5 bases). The sequenced material came from PBMCs. The CDR3 DNA reads as TGCGCCAGCAGCTTGGACGGGACCTACGAGCAGTACTTC. Protein: CASSLDGTYEQYF.